This T cell receptor beta chain was identified during a study of T cell responses to AZD1222 COVID-19 vaccine. The CDR3 length is 11 residues. V lost 5 bases and J lost 3, with 8 bases in between. Germline CDR1 reads DFQATT; CDR2 reads SNEGSKA (reference sequence). The table came from immunoSEQ multiplex PCR; TCRdb's copy has only in-frame clones and leaves some out. This repertoire shows approximately 210,000 clones, approximately 91% found once; its top ten account for approximately 3.4%. The sequence was obtained from an adult who received the AZD1222 COVID-19 vaccine. The V gene is TRBV20-1, the J gene TRBJ2-7; maybe TRBD1 (5 bases). This specimen consisted of peripheral blood, obtained 28 days after the second AZD1222 dose. The CDR3 coding sequence is TGCAGTGCTCAGGGTAGCTACGAGCAGTACTTC. Residues: CSAQGSYEQYF.